Each of the 10 T cell receptor beta chains below was sequenced from the same sample in a study of CD8 T cells in Susac syndrome. After extraction with the RNeasy kit, about 0.5 to 1 ug of the RNA was reverse transcribed using random hexamers. One entry per CDR3 protein results from TCRdb running MiXCR on the immunoSEQ multiplex PCR reads. The data contain some 180,000 distinct CDR3 sequences, about 95% of them singletons. Sequenced: CD4+ T cells from PBMCs. The receptor source for this set is a human donor with Susac syndrome.

This clonotype appeared once. The chain uses TRBV30 and TRBJ2-1; a weak D match, TRBD1 (5 bases). The V end was cut by 5 bases, the J end by 2 bases, with 10 bases between. Germline V gives CDR1 GTSNPN, CDR2 SVGIG (reference sequence). The CDR3 is 13 residues long. CDR3 coding DNA: TGTGCCTGGTATCGCAGGGCCTACAATGAGCAGTTCTTC. This sequence encodes CAWYRRAYNEQFF. The variable domain in full, with the rest retrieved from reference TRBV30 and TRBJ2-1, is SQTIHQWPATLVQPVGSPLSLECTVEGTSNPNLYWYRQAAGRGLQLLFYSVGIGQISSEVPQNLSASRPQDRQFILSSKKLLLSDSGFYLCAWYRRAYNEQFFGPGTRLTVL.

This chain joins TRBV7-9 and TRBJ2-7; D is possibly TRBD2 (5 bases). The CDR3 consists of 15 residues. CDR1 is SEHNR and CDR2 is FQNEAQ in the germline V gene (reference sequence). With 5 bases removed from V and 2 bases from J, the gap between germline ends came to 16 bases. The CDR3 is CASSRPGRLTYEQYF. DNA for the CDR3: TGTGCCAGCAGCCGTCCGGGAAGGCTCACCTACGAGCAGTACTTC. Looking up the rest from reference TRBV7-9 and TRBJ2-7 gives the full variable domain: DTGVSQNPRHKITKRGQNVTFRCDPISEHNRLYWYRQTLGQGPEFLTYFQNEAQLEKSRLLSDRFSAERPKGSFSTLEIQRTEQGDSAMYLCASSRPGRLTYEQYFGPGTRLTVT.

CDR3 sequence reads: CSVLTRDRGREQYF. The CDR3 nucleotides read TGCAGCGTTCTCACCCGGGACAGGGGGCGAGAGCAGTACTTC. The V call is TRBV29-1, the J call TRBJ2-7; the match to TRBD1 covers 12 bases. The CDR3 extends over 14 amino acids. The junction had 9 bases not matched to a gene; V was cut back by 5 bases and J by 7 bases. Germline CDR1 is SQVTM and CDR2 is ANQGSEA.

The rearrangement links TRBV29-1 to TRBJ2-3; a possible D gene is TRBD2 (7 bases). Trimming shortened V by 6 bases and J by 10 bases, and 14 bases separated the two germline ends. Germline assignment: CDR1 SQVTM and CDR2 ANQGSEA. The CDR3 covers 11 residues. CDR3 sequence: CSVQTGRAQYF. The CDR3 DNA follows: TGCAGCGTGCAAACAGGGAGGGCGCAGTATTTT.

The chain has TRBV20-1 and TRBJ2-2; D is unresolved. Deletions cut 5 bases from V and 0 bases from J, with 16 bases between. The length of the CDR3 is 16 residues. Germline loops: CDR1 DFQATT, CDR2 SNEGSKA (reference sequence). CDR3 residues: CSALSEHRTNTGELFF. DNA of the CDR3: TGCAGTGCTCTATCGGAGCACCGAACGAACACCGGGGAGCTGTTTTTT.

This rearrangement joins TRBV6-5 to TRBJ2-5, with D uncertain. Germline V gene sequence: CDR1 MNHEY, CDR2 SVGAGI. The CDR3 sequence is 14 residues long. Trimming removed 0 bases from V and 2 bases from J, with 7 bases in between. CDR3 sequence: CASSYSYQQETQYF. The CDR3 nucleotides read TGTGCCAGCAGTTACTCGTATCAGCAAGAGACCCAGTACTTC.

This clonotype was seen only a few times. V is TRBV6-2 or TRBV6-3 and J is TRBJ1-1; D gene uncertain. The V and J ends lost 4 bases and 4 bases respectively, with 13 bases between them. CDR1 is MNHEY and CDR2 is SVGEGT in the germline V gene. The CDR3 covers 14 residues. The CDR3 sequence is CASSSPVPRTEAFF. CDR3 DNA sequence: TGTGCCAGCAGTTCCCCTGTTCCGCGCACTGAAGCTTTCTTT.

In this sample, this clonotype turned up once. The chain links TRBV30 to TRBJ1-2, with 8 bases identical to TRBD1. The CDR3 spans 15 residues. The V and J ends lost 3 bases and 4 bases, in that order; junction bases with no gene match: 10. CDR1 is GTSNPN, CDR2 SVGIG, per germline (reference sequence). The CDR3 here is CAWSQPGGGGYGYTF. CDR3 nucleotides: TGTGCCTGGAGCCAACCAGGGGGCGGGGGCTATGGCTACACCTTC.

This sequence joins TRBV5-1 and TRBJ1-2, with D unclear. There are 15 residues in the CDR3. V lost 1 base and J 3 bases, leaving 13 bases between the germline ends. Germline V gene data show CDR1 as SGHRS and CDR2 as YFSETQ. The CDR3 is CASSLLSLIDYGYTF. The CDR3 bases are TGCGCCAGCAGCTTGCTCAGTTTAATCGACTATGGCTACACCTTC.

The gene calls are TRBV20-1 and TRBJ2-2; D may be TRBD2 (6 bases). Trimming took off 3 bases at V and 1 base at J, with 12 bases between the two ends. CDR1 is DFQATT, CDR2 SNEGSKA, per germline (reference sequence). The CDR3 runs to 15 residues. This CDR3 is CSASRGTENTGELFF. Here the CDR3 DNA reads TGCAGTGCTAGCCGCGGGACGGAGAACACCGGGGAGCTGTTTTTT.